This T cell receptor beta chain was found in a study of cytomegalovirus exposure and HLA in healthy donors. The donors were healthy bone marrow donors. Study-wide results and caveats: As immune exposure information, only CMV serostatus was available. When a later analysis compared HLA-associated TCR beta chains with equally common others, the HLA-associated chains turned out to be more clonally expanded and to have lower generation probabilities.

60 Vbeta and 13 Jbeta primers were used in PCR. Here immunoSEQ multiplex PCR was the method, and the copy in TCRdb shows in-frame clones only, minus some. This table holds 120,000 or so clones, less than 20% found once. In germline, CDR1 is SGHVS, CDR2 FQNEAQ. V gave up 8 bases and J gave up 7 bases, with 17 bases separating them. This CDR3 region has 13 residues. This clone occurred a few times. As yet, its antigen is unknown. The receptor comes from a woman younger than 30 in good health and CMV-seronegative. Sequenced material: PBMCs. The chain recombines TRBV7-8 with TRBJ1-2, with D perhaps TRBD1 (5 bases). For the CDR3, the DNA is TGTGCCAGCTCCCAGCAAAGGAGGGGTGGCTACACCTTC. It codes for CASSQQRRGGYTF.